These T cell receptor beta chains were read from a single sample in a study of low-dose radiotherapy and immunotherapy resistance in tumors. One entry per CDR3 protein results from TCRdb running MiXCR on the reads. Of tens of thousands of distinct CDR3 sequences listed, 20% to 25% were seen once; the top ten hold 5.7%. Specimen: PBMCs, collected before treatment. All receptors come from a male donor with prostate cancer. CDR3s include the opening cysteine and the closing phenylalanine or tryptophan. The order of the fields is D gene, J gene, clone size, CDR3 length, V gene, CDR3 protein, CDR3 DNA. D genes are given only for firm matches. Size values are once, few and many counts, or a class for expanded clones, and some rows have none.

NA,TRBJ2-2,NA,13,TRBV3-1,CASSQGATGELFF,TGTGCCAGCAGCCAAGGGGCTACCGGGGAGCTGTTTTTT
TRBD1,TRBJ2-2,many,16,TRBV10-3,CAISDPDRAGPGELFF,TGTGCCATCAGTGACCCGGACAGGGCAGGCCCCGGGGAGCTGTTTTTT
NA,TRBJ2-2,NA,14,TRBV10-1,CATNNGGITGELFF,TGCGCCACGAATAACGGGGGAATCACCGGGGAGCTGTTTTTT
NA,TRBJ2-3,once,15,TRBV19,CATAQDSLGTDTQYF,TGTGCCACCGCCCAGGACAGTCTCGGCACAGATACGCAGTATTTT
NA,TRBJ2-7,many,14,TRBV7-9,CASSLGGVSYEQYF,TGTGCCAGCAGCTTAGGAGGGGTCTCCTACGAGCAGTACTTC
TRBD2,TRBJ2-1,NA,18,TRBV5-1,CASSSLLAGAISYNEQFF,TGCGCCAGCAGCTCCCTCCTAGCGGGGGCGATCTCCTACAATGAGCAGTTCTTC
TRBD1,TRBJ1-1,many,19,TRBV5-1,CASSFYPGGIGGGYTEAFF,TGCGCCAGCAGCTTTTACCCAGGGGGCATCGGGGGTGGCTACACTGAAGCTTTCTTT
NA,TRBJ1-4,NA,15,TRBV6-1,CASSERGPTNEKLFF,TGTGCCAGCAGTGAACGGGGGCCTACTAATGAAAAACTGTTTTTT
NA,TRBJ1-5,many,14,TRBV2,CASRESRSGQPQHF,TGTGCCAGCAGGGAGTCTCGATCGGGTCAGCCCCAGCATTTT
NA,TRBJ2-3,many,12,TRBV29-1,CSVDGSSDTQYF,TGCAGCGTTGATGGCAGTTCAGATACGCAGTATTTT
NA,TRBJ2-7,NA,12,TRBV7-2,CASSSRAGEQYF,TGTGCCAGCAGCTCGCGGGCCGGCGAGCAGTACTTC
TRBD1,TRBJ2-2,many,15,TRBV2,CASSEDRGGTGELFF,TGTGCCAGCAGTGAGGACAGGGGGGGCACCGGGGAGCTGTTTTTT
NA,TRBJ1-1,many,13,TRBV6-2/TRBV6-3,CASSNLQNTEAFF,TGTGCCAGCAGTAACCTACAGAACACTGAAGCTTTCTTT
TRBD1,TRBJ2-7,many,15,TRBV20-1,CSARASAGTAYEQYF,TGCAGTGCTAGAGCTTCGGCCGGGACAGCCTACGAGCAGTACTTC
TRBD1,TRBJ2-3,NA,15,TRBV27,CASSRDRDSTDTQYF,TGTGCCAGCAGCCGAGACAGGGATAGCACAGATACGCAGTATTTT
NA,TRBJ1-1,NA,14,TRBV20-1,CSAKRGTGNTEAFF,TGCAGTGCTAAGAGGGGGACGGGGAACACTGAAGCTTTCTTT
NA,TRBJ2-1,NA,14,TRBV5-1,CASQDARTYNEQFF,TGCGCCAGCCAAGATGCGCGGACTTACAATGAGCAGTTCTTC
NA,TRBJ2-7,many,12,TRBV15,CATSPGREEQYF,TGTGCCACCAGCCCGGGCCGTGAGGAGCAGTACTTC
NA,TRBJ2-7,once,13,TRBV25-1,CASSESGRDEQYF,TGTGCCAGCAGTGAATCGGGACGAGACGAGCAGTACTTC
NA,TRBJ1-2,many,15,TRBV19,CASSPLSVANYGYTF,TGTGCCAGTAGTCCCCTATCAGTGGCTAACTATGGCTACACCTTC
TRBD1,TRBJ1-4,many,15,TRBV5-6,CASSLAGQGVEKLFF,TGTGCCAGCAGCTTGGCGGGACAGGGTGTTGAAAAACTGTTTTTT
NA,TRBJ1-1,many,11,TRBV20-1,CSALRATEAFF,TGCAGTGCCCTAAGGGCCACTGAAGCTTTCTTT
NA,TRBJ2-1,many,10,TRBV2,CASSENEQFF,TGTGCCAGCAGTGAGAATGAGCAGTTCTTC
NA,TRBJ1-1,NA,15,TRBV5-1,CASSSRTARDTEAFF,TGCGCCAGCAGCTCGCGGACCGCCAGGGACACTGAAGCTTTCTTT
NA,TRBJ2-7,many,13,TRBV4-1,CASSHRRTYEQYF,TGTGCCAGCAGCCATAGGAGGACCTACGAGCAGTACTTC
NA,TRBJ1-6,NA,15,TRBV3-1,CASSQRDTYNSPLHF,TGTGCCAGCAGCCAGAGGGACACCTATAATTCACCCCTCCACTTT
TRBD2,TRBJ2-5,many,16,TRBV5-4,CASSLGLAGGQETQYF,TGTGCCAGCAGCTTGGGGCTAGCGGGGGGCCAAGAGACCCAGTACTTC
NA,TRBJ1-6,once,13,TRBV9,CASSPEVNSPLHF,TGTGCCAGCAGCCCAGAAGTCAATTCACCCCTCCACTTT
TRBD2,TRBJ2-1,many,14,TRBV6-2/TRBV6-3,CASSLKWREEGQFF,TGTGCCAGCAGTCTTAAATGGCGGGAGGAGGGGCAGTTCTTC